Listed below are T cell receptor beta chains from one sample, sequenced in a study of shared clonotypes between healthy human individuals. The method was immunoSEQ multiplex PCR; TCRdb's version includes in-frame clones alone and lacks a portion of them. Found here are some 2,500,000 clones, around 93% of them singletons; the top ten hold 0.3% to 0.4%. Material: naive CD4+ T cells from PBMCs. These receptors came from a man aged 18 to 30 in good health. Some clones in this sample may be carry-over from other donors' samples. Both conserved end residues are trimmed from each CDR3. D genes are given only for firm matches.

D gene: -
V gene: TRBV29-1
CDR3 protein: ALRGGPSYEQY

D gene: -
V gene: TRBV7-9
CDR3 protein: ASSKGSTEAF

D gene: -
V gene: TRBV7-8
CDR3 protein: ASSTYRTENTEAF

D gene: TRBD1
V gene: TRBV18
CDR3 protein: ASSPRGDRGVINEKLF

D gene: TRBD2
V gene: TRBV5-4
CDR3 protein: ASNQPGLARDTQY

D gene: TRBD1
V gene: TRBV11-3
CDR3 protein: ASTSPDRGNTIY

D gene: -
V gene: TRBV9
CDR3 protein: ASSVDVRAVGNYGYT

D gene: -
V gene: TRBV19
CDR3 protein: ASSATMGRGNTEAF

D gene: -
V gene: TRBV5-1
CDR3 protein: ASSLAGATEGQY

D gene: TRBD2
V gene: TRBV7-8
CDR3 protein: ASSLDVTYREVF

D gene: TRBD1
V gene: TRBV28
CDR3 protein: ASSLTGQLFMNTEAF

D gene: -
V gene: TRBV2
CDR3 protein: ASRGIGRDSEINEQF

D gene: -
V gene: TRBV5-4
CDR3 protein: ASSLPVADTQY

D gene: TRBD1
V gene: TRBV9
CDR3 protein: ASSAEVVKGADTIY

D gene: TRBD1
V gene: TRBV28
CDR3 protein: ASSLAGTGGTEAF

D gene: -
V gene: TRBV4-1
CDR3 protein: ASSQDTGSWDTQY

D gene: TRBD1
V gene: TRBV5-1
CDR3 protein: ASSLAGTGQETQY

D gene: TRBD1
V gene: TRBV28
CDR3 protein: ASSSLTGGWSNQPQH

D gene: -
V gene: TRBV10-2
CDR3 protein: ASSVQGGGNTEAF

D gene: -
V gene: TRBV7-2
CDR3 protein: ASSLTLIGQPQH

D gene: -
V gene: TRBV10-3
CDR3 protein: AITTGTWRDTQY

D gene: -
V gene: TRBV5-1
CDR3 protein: ASSLEDNQETQY

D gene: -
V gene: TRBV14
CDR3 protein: ASSQLGPTGYGYT

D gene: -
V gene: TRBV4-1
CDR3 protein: ASSQGGLEQY

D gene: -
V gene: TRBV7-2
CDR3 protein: ASSSRGNTGELF

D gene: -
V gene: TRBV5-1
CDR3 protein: ASSLGKNTGELF

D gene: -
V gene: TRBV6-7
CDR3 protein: ASSWLPKPQH

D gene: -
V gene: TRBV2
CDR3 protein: ASSENTWRVTGELF

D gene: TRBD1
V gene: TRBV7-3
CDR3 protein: ASSWDRHTEAF

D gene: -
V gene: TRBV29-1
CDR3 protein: SVDRDGNTGELF

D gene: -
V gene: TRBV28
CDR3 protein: ASSSTQWTRSYYEQY